A selection of T cell receptor beta chains follows, all from one sample in a study of OX40 agonist ivuxolimab in advanced cancers. Only in-frame clones appear in the TCRdb table, and some are missing; sequencing was by immunoSEQ multiplex PCR. Among fewer than 85,000 clones listed, 70% to 90% were seen once. This specimen consisted of CD4+ or CD8+ T cells sorted from blood, obtained in a trial of the OX40 agonist ivuxolimab. The receptors here all came from an adult with an advanced solid tumor such as melanoma, head and neck, liver or kidney cancer. CDR3s include the opening cysteine and the closing phenylalanine or tryptophan. The D gene is left open where the match is weak. Only part of the rows carry a size: once, few, many, or a class if the clone is expanded.

D gene	J gene	V gene	clone size	CDR3 protein	CDR3 DNA
-	TRBJ2-2	TRBV7-2	-	CASSLLVNTGELFF	TGTGCCAGCAGCTTATTGGTGAACACCGGGGAGCTGTTTTTT
-	TRBJ2-4	TRBV9	medium-sized	CASSPQDGIQYF	TGTGCCAGCAGCCCCCAAGACGGCATTCAGTACTTC
-	TRBJ2-5	TRBV5-1	-	CASSLVETQYF	TGCGCCAGCAGCTTGGTAGAGACCCAGTACTTC
TRBD1	TRBJ1-3	TRBV7-6	-	CASSLQQGYGNTIYF	TGTGCCAGCAGCTTACAACAGGGGTACGGAAACACCATATATTTT
-	TRBJ2-7	TRBV6-5	-	CASSYSPSPHEQYF	TGTGCCAGCAGTTACTCGCCCAGTCCCCACGAGCAGTACTTC
-	TRBJ2-2	TRBV7-2	once	CASSVAYSPGELFF	TGTGCCAGCAGCGTAGCATATAGTCCCGGGGAGCTGTTTTTT
-	TRBJ1-3	TRBV7-2	-	CASSLVRAGNTIYF	TGTGCCAGCAGCTTAGTCAGGGCGGGAAACACCATATATTTT
TRBD1	TRBJ2-3	TRBV5-1	-	CASSLRARDRSTDTQYF	TGCGCCAGCAGCTTGAGGGCTAGGGACAGGAGCACAGATACGCAGTATTTT
-	TRBJ2-1	TRBV7-2	-	CASSPRREQFF	TGTGCCAGCAGCCCCCGACGTGAGCAGTTCTTC
TRBD1	TRBJ2-7	TRBV7-9	-	CASSLEQGASYEQYF	TGTGCCAGCAGCTTAGAACAGGGGGCTTCCTACGAGCAGTACTTC
TRBD1	TRBJ1-5	TRBV5-6	-	CASMRTGANQPQHF	TGTGCCAGCATGAGGACAGGGGCCAATCAGCCCCAGCATTTT
-	TRBJ1-1	TRBV18	-	CASSPDPEGEAFF	TGTGCCAGCTCACCAGACCCCGAGGGGGAAGCTTTCTTT
-	TRBJ2-2	TRBV6-5	-	CASRSHRGGTGELFF	TGTGCCAGCAGAAGCCACAGGGGAGGCACCGGGGAGCTGTTTTTT
-	TRBJ2-1	TRBV6-1	-	CASSESSMWRSYYNEQFF	TGTGCCAGCAGTGAAAGCTCTATGTGGCGGAGCTACTACAATGAGCAGTTCTTC
-	TRBJ2-7	TRBV15	-	CATSRDQVSWNEQYF	TGTGCCACCAGCAGAGATCAGGTGTCGTGGAACGAGCAGTACTTC
TRBD2	TRBJ2-1	TRBV30	-	CAWSVSGGSSYNEQFF	TGTGCCTGGAGTGTTAGCGGGGGCAGCTCCTACAATGAGCAGTTCTTC
-	TRBJ1-2	TRBV10-3	-	CAIAGTSYGYTF	TGTGCCATTGCCGGGACATCCTATGGCTACACCTTC
-	TRBJ1-1	TRBV7-2	-	CASSLWAGNTEAFF	TGTGCCAGCAGCTTATGGGCAGGGAACACTGAAGCTTTCTTT
TRBD2	TRBJ2-7	TRBV6-5	-	CASSYSGLAVTYEQYF	TGTGCCAGCAGTTACTCAGGACTAGCGGTTACCTACGAGCAGTACTTC
TRBD2	TRBJ2-7	TRBV2	-	CASTPLTSKSSYEQYF	TGTGCCAGCACCCCCTTGACTAGCAAGTCTTCCTACGAGCAGTACTTC
-	TRBJ2-3	TRBV5-8	-	CASSRGAFLTDTQYF	TGTGCCAGCAGCCGGGGGGCATTCCTCACAGATACGCAGTATTTT
-	TRBJ2-7	TRBV7-9	-	CASSLGKPDEQYF	TGTGCCAGCAGCTTGGGGAAGCCGGACGAGCAGTACTTC
-	TRBJ1-5	TRBV28	-	CASSNPGDAKGQPQHF	TGTGCCAGCAGTAACCCGGGAGACGCCAAGGGTCAGCCCCAGCATTTT
-	TRBJ2-7	TRBV6-5	-	CASSYTGPSGEQYF	TGTGCCAGCAGTTACACCGGGCCGTCCGGCGAGCAGTACTTC
-	TRBJ2-7	TRBV5-4	-	CASSLDSGSEYF	TGTGCCAGCAGCTTGGACAGTGGGTCTGAGTACTTC
TRBD2	TRBJ2-2	TRBV9	-	CASSVGGGLAATTGELFF	TGTGCCAGCAGCGTCGGGGGGGGACTAGCGGCCACCACCGGGGAGCTGTTTTTT
-	TRBJ2-5	TRBV12-2	once	CASRLARAGGGETQYF	TGTGCAAGTCGCTTAGCGCGAGCGGGGGGCGGAGAGACCCAGTACTTC
-	TRBJ2-6	TRBV6-4	-	CASSVEGLTLSGANVLTF	TGTGCCAGCAGTGTTGAGGGGTTGACCCTCTCTGGGGCCAACGTCCTGACTTTC
TRBD1	TRBJ2-3	TRBV28	-	CASSFPQQGLSDTQYF	TGTGCCAGCAGTTTCCCGCAACAGGGGCTTTCAGATACGCAGTATTTT
TRBD2	TRBJ2-1	TRBV29-1	-	CSPSGPSGSYNEQFF	TGCAGCCCCTCCGGGCCTAGCGGCTCCTACAATGAGCAGTTCTTC
TRBD2	TRBJ2-2	TRBV5-1	-	CASSSNNSGLSGELFF	TGCGCCAGCAGCTCCAACAACTCGGGACTATCCGGGGAGCTGTTTTTT
TRBD2	TRBJ2-1	TRBV19	-	CATGLAGVGEQFF	TGTGCCACTGGACTAGCGGGAGTTGGTGAGCAGTTCTTC
TRBD1	TRBJ1-2	TRBV29-1	-	CSVDGTGEGYTF	TGCAGCGTTGATGGGACAGGGGAGGGCTACACCTTC
-	TRBJ2-2	TRBV4-1	-	CASSQEAVANTGELFF	TGCGCCAGCAGCCAAGAGGCAGTAGCAAACACCGGGGAGCTGTTTTTT
TRBD2	TRBJ2-7	TRBV6-6	few	CASTASGVYEQYF	TGTGCCAGCACGGCTAGCGGGGTGTACGAGCAGTACTTC
-	TRBJ2-1	TRBV28	-	CASSSQGEGYNEQFF	TGTGCCAGCAGTTCGCAGGGGGAGGGCTACAATGAGCAGTTCTTC
-	TRBJ1-2	TRBV28	few	CASSYGQRYGYTF	TGTGCCAGCAGTTATGGACAGCGATATGGCTACACCTTC
TRBD2	TRBJ2-3	TRBV4-3	-	CASSQDFGRVTDTQYF	TGCGCCAGCAGCCAAGATTTCGGGAGGGTCACAGATACGCAGTATTTT
-	TRBJ1-4	TRBV7-2	-	CASSEDSATNEKLFF	TGTGCCAGCAGCGAAGACAGTGCAACTAATGAAAAACTGTTTTTT
-	TRBJ2-2	TRBV7-2	-	CASSPRTGNTGELFF	TGTGCCAGCAGCCCCAGGACGGGAAACACCGGGGAGCTGTTTTTT
TRBD1	TRBJ1-5	TRBV7-2	-	CASSLRWDRGIQPQHF	TGTGCCAGCAGCTTGCGCTGGGACAGGGGAATTCAGCCCCAGCATTTT
TRBD2	TRBJ2-5	TRBV27	-	CATSRAGVQETQYF	TGTGCCACCTCCCGAGCGGGGGTACAAGAGACCCAGTACTTC
TRBD1	TRBJ2-7	TRBV19	once	CASRTDRETYEQYF	TGTGCCAGTAGGACGGACAGGGAAACCTACGAGCAGTACTTC
TRBD1	TRBJ1-5	TRBV16	-	CASSQGAGGQPQHF	TGTGCCAGCAGCCAAGGAGCAGGGGGTCAGCCCCAGCATTTT
-	TRBJ2-7	TRBV4-3	-	CASSQVFLPTYEQYF	TGCGCCAGCAGCCAAGTTTTTTTACCAACCTACGAGCAGTACTTC
-	TRBJ2-7	TRBV6-5	-	CASRQIRDNSYEQYF	TGTGCCAGCAGGCAAATCCGGGACAACTCCTACGAGCAGTACTTC
-	TRBJ2-5	TRBV4-3	-	CASSQDRQGPETQYF	TGCGCCAGCAGCCAAGATCGTCAGGGCCCAGAGACCCAGTACTTC
-	TRBJ2-1	TRBV6-4	-	CASSRRAGDNEQFF	TGTGCCAGCAGTAGGAGGGCCGGGGACAATGAGCAGTTCTTC
-	TRBJ1-2	TRBV20-1	few	CSAPTNYGYTF	TGCAGTGCCCCAACTAACTATGGCTACACCTTC
-	TRBJ2-3	TRBV4-3	-	CASSPAHGTDTQYF	TGCGCCAGCAGCCCGGCTCACGGCACAGATACGCAGTATTTT
-	TRBJ2-5	TRBV7-2	-	CASSLRWGAGQETQYF	TGTGCCAGCAGCTTACGATGGGGCGCGGGGCAAGAGACCCAGTACTTC